The sequence of this T cell receptor (beta chain) was determined in a study of shared clonotypes between healthy human individuals. Study summary: A couple of female and three male donors aged 18 to 49 were enrolled.

Clones were sequenced by immunoSEQ multiplex PCR, and TCRdb holds only the in-frame ones, with some missing. The repertoire includes some 2,000,000 clones, almost 96% of them detected once, and about 0.13% sits in the top ten. Germline CDR1 and CDR2: MDHEN and SYDVKM. The CDR3 has 13 residues. Trimming removed 2 bases at V and 0 bases at J, with 2 bases between. Note on this clone: This sample also contains other DNA sequences that code for the same CDR3.

The sample was naive CD4+ T cells sorted from blood. Regarding subset: CD45RA+ positively selected. The chain couples TRBV28 to TRBJ1-3; D not certain. This clonotype originated in a man younger than 35 in good health. CDR3 sequence (DNA): TGTGCCAGCAGTTTAACCTCTGGAAACACCATATATTTT. It codes for CASSLTSGNTIYF.